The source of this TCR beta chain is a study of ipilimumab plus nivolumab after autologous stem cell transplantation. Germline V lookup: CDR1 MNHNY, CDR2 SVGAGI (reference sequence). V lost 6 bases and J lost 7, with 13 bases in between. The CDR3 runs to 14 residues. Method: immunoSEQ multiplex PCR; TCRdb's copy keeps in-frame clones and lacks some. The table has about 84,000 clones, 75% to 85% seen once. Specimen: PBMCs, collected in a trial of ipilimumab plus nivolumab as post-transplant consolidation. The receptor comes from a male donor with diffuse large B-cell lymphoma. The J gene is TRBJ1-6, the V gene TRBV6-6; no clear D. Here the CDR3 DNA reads TGTGCCAGCAGCAGACCCCCTCCAAATTCACCCCTCCACTTT. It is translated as CASSRPPPNSPLHF.